The 8 T cell receptor beta chains listed next were all sequenced from one sample in a study of OX40 agonist ivuxolimab in advanced cancers. This table comes from immunoSEQ multiplex PCR, and its TCRdb copy is limited to in-frame clones, with some not included. The data show about 57,000 clones, just under 95% seen once. The input for sequencing was CD4+ or CD8+ T cells sorted from blood, taken in a trial of the OX40 agonist ivuxolimab. The source is an adult with an advanced solid tumor such as melanoma, head and neck, liver or kidney cancer.

This clone appeared a single time. This sequence joins TRBV9 and TRBJ2-2, with D possibly being TRBD1 or TRBD2 (5 bases each). The CDR3 spans 15 residues. Trimming cost V 5 bases and J 0 bases, with 11 bases left between them. Germline-derived CDR1 and CDR2 are SGDLS and YYNGEE. The CDR3 loop is CASSLGRPNTGELFF. The CDR3 DNA sequence: TGTGCCAGCAGTCTGGGACGTCCGAACACCGGGGAGCTGTTTTTT.

The chain joins TRBV18 to TRBJ2-7, with D possibly being TRBD1 or TRBD2 (6 bases each). Germline values: CDR1 KGHSH, CDR2 LQKENI. V lost 3 bases to trimming and J lost 7 bases, with 19 bases between them. This CDR3 has 15 residues. CDR3 coding DNA: TGTGCCAGCTCACCGGCTTTCACGGGGGCGTGGGAGCAGTACTTC. Its translation is CASSPAFTGAWEQYF. The full variable domain, completed using reference TRBV18 and TRBJ2-7, is NAGVMQNPRHLVRRRGQEARLRCSPMKGHSHVYWYRQLPEEGLKFMVYLQKENIIDESGMPKERFSAEFPKEGPSILRIQQVVRGDSAAYFCASSPAFTGAWEQYFGPGTRLTVT.

V and J are TRBV7-9 and TRBJ1-1; D ambiguous. Germline V gene data show CDR1 as SEHNR and CDR2 as FQNEAQ (reference sequence). V was cut by 5 bases and J by 1 base, with 11 bases left in between. The CDR3 runs to 14 residues. The CDR3: CASSPRMGNTEAFF. The CDR3 bases are TGTGCCAGCAGCCCCAGGATGGGGAACACTGAAGCTTTCTTT. The full variable domain, rest sourced from reference TRBV7-9 and TRBJ1-1, is DTGVSQNPRHKITKRGQNVTFRCDPISEHNRLYWYRQTLGQGPEFLTYFQNEAQLEKSRLLSDRFSAERPKGSFSTLEIQRTEQGDSAMYLCASSPRMGNTEAFFGQGTRLTVV.

The V gene is TRBV15, the J gene TRBJ2-7; 9 bases agree with TRBD2. Germline V CDR1 and CDR2: LNHNV, YYDKDF (reference sequence). This CDR3 contains 15 residues. Trimming took 1 base from V and 2 from J; bases not matched to a gene: 3. The CDR3 DNA follows: TGTGCCACCAGCAGAGTGACTAGCGGAACCTACGAGCAGTACTTC. The encoded protein is CATSRVTSGTYEQYF.

This sequence joins TRBV27 and TRBJ1-1; 8 nucleotides agree with TRBD1. In germline, CDR1 is MNHEY, CDR2 SMNVEV (reference sequence). The V segment lost 5 bases and the J segment 3 bases; nucleotides outside the gene matches: 8. The CDR3 has 15 amino acids. The CDR3 region is CASSHPGTGDTEAFF. DNA of the CDR3: TGTGCCAGCAGTCACCCGGGGACAGGCGACACTGAAGCTTTCTTT.

The chain employs TRBV28 and TRBJ2-7; D possibly matches TRBD1 or TRBD2 (5 bases each). Between the trimmed V and J ends, which lost 4 bases and 2 bases, there was a span of 15 bases. CDR1 is MDHEN, CDR2 SYDVKM, per germline. The CDR3 is 15 amino acids. Written as DNA, the CDR3 is TGTGCCAGCAGTTCCTCCGGGACGGATGCCTACGAGCAGTACTTC. It yields the protein CASSSSGTDAYEQYF.

The V and J genes are TRBV28 and TRBJ2-7; D gene ambiguous. CDR3 size: 13 residues. Trimming shortened V by 5 bases and J by 3 bases, and 11 bases separated the two germline ends. Per the germline V gene, CDR1 is MDHEN and CDR2 is SYDVKM. This CDR3 reads CASSISSYYEQYF. The CDR3 nucleotides read TGTGCCAGCAGTATTTCTTCATACTACGAGCAGTACTTC.

The chain joins TRBV4-1 to TRBJ2-7; 11 bases are a match to TRBD2. The trim removed 1 base at V and 0 bases at J, leaving 8 bases unmatched. CDR1 is MGHRA and CDR2 is YSYEKL in the germline V gene. The CDR3 consists of 18 residues. CDR3 nucleotides: TGCGCCAGCAGCCAAGGGATCGGGACTAGCGGCCTCTCCTACGAGCAGTACTTC. As protein: CASSQGIGTSGLSYEQYF.